This T cell receptor (beta chain) comes out of a study of blood T cell repertoires in COVID-19. At the level of the study: Samples of COVID-19 (acute and convalescent) were obtained from the United States, Italy and Spain.

Libraries were prepared by immunoSEQ multiplex PCR; TCRdb keeps only in-frame clonotypes and omits some of them. Among 150,000 to 200,000 clones listed, roughly 80% were seen once. There are 13 residues in the CDR3. With 6 bases removed from V and 5 bases from J, the gap between germline ends came to 13 bases. The origin of this receptor is a woman aged 80 or over with acute or convalescent COVID-19. Sequencing was carried out using peripheral blood. This chain joins TRBV12-3 or TRBV12-4 and TRBJ2-5; D is possibly TRBD1 (5 bases). CDR3 region: CASSLLGPETQYF. Here the CDR3 DNA reads TGTGCCAGCAGCCTGCTGGGGCCGGAGACCCAGTACTTC.